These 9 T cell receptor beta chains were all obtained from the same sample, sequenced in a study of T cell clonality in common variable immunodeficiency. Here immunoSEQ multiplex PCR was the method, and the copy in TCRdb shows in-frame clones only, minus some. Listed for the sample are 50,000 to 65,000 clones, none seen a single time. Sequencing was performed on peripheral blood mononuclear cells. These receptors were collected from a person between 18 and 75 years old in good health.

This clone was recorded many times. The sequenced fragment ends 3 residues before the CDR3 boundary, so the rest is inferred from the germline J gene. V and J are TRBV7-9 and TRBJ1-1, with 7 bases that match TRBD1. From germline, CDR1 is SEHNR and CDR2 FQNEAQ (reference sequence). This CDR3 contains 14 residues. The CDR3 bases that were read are TGTGCCAGCGGAACAACAGGGGCTGGCGTAGAA. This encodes CASGTTGAGVE. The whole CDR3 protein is CASGTTGAGVEAFF.

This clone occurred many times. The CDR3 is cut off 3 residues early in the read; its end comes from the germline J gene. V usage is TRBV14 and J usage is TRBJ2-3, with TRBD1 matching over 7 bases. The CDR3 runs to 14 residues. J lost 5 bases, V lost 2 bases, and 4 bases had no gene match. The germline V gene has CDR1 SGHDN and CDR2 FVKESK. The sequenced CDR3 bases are TGTGCCAGCAGCCAACACAGGGGACGAGATACG. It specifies CASSQHRGRDT. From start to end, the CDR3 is CASSQHRGRDTQYF.

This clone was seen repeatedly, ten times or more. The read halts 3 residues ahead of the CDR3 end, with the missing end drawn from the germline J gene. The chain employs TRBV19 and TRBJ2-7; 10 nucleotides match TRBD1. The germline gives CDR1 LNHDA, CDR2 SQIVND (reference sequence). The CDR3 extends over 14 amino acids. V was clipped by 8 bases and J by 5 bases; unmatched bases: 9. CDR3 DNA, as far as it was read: TGTGCCAGTGAGCCGACAGGGGGCATCAACGAG. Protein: CASEPTGGINE. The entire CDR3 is CASEPTGGINEQYF.

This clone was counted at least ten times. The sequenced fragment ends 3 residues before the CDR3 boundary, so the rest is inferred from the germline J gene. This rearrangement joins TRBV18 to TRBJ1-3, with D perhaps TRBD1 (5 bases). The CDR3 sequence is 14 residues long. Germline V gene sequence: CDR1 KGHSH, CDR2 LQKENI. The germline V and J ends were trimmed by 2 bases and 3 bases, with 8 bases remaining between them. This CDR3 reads CASSPGRVGNTIYF. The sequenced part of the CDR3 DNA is TGTGCCAGCTCACCAGGCAGGGTTGGAAACACC.

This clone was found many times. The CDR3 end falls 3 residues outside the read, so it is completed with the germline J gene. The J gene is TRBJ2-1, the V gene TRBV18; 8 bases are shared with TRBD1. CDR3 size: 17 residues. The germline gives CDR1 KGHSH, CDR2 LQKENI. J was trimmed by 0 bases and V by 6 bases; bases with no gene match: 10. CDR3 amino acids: CASSPGAGTGSYNEQFF. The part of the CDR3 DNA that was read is TGTGCCAGCTCGCCTGGTGCCGGGACAGGCTCCTACAATGAG. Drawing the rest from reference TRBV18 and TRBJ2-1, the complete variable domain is NAGVMQNPRHLVRRRGQEARLRCSPMKGHSHVYWYRQLPEEGLKFMVYLQKENIIDESGMPKERFSAEFPKEGPSILRIQQVVRGDSAAYFCASSPGAGTGSYNEQFFGPGTRLTVL.

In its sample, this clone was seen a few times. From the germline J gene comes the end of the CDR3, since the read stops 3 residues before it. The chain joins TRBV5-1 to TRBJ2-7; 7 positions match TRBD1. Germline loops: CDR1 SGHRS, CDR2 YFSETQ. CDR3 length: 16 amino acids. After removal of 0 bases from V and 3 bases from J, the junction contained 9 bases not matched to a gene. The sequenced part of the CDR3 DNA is TGCGCCAGCAGCTTGGAGGGGACGCAGGGGGTCTACGAG. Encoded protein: CASSLEGTQGVYE. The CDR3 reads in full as CASSLEGTQGVYEQYF.

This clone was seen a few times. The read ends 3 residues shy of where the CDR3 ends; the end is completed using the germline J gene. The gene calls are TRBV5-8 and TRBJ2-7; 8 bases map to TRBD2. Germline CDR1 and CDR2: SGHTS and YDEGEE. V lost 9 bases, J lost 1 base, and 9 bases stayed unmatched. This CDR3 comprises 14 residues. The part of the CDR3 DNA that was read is TGTGCCACCGCGGAACTAGCGGTTTCCTACGAG. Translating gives CATAELAVSYE. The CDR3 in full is CATAELAVSYEQYF. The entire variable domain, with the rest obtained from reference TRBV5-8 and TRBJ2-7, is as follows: EAGVTQSPTHLIKTRGQQATLRCSPISGHTSVYWYQQALGLGLQFLLWYDEGEERNRGNFPPRFSGRQFPNYSSELNVNALELEDSALYLCATAELAVSYEQYFGPGTRLTVT.

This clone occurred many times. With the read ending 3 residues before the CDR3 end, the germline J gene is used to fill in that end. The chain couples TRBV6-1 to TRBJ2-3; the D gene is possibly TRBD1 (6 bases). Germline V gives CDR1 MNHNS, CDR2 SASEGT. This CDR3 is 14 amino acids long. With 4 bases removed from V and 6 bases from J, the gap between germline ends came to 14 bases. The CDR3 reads CASSATGSGDTQYF. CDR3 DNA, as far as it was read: TGTGCCAGCAGTGCAACAGGGTCGGGCGATACG.

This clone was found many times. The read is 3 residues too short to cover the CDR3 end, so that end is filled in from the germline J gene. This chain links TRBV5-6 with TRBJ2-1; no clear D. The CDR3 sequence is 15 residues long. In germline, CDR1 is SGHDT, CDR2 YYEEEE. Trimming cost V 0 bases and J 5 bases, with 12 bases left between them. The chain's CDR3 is CASSLAPRPNNEQFF. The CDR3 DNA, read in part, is TGTGCCAGCAGCTTGGCTCCGCGGCCCAACAATGAG. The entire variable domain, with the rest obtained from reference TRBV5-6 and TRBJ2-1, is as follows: DAGVTQSPTHLIKTRGQQVTLRCSPKSGHDTVSWYQQALGQGPQFIFQYYEEEERQRGNFPDRFSGHQFPNYSSELNVNALLLGDSALYLCASSLAPRPNNEQFFGPGTRLTVL.